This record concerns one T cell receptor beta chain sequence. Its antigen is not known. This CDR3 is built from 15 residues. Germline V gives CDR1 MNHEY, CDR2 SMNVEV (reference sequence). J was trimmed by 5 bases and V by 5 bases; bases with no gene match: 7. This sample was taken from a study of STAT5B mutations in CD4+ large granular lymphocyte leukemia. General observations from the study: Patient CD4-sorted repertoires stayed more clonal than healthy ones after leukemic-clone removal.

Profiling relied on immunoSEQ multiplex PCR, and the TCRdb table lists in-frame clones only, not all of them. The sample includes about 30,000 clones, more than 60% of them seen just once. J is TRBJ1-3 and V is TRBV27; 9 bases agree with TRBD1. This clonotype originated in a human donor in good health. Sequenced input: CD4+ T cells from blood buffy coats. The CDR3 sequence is CASSPGQGYRNTIYF. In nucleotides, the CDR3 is TGTGCCAGCAGTCCCGGACAGGGGTACAGAAACACCATATATTTT.